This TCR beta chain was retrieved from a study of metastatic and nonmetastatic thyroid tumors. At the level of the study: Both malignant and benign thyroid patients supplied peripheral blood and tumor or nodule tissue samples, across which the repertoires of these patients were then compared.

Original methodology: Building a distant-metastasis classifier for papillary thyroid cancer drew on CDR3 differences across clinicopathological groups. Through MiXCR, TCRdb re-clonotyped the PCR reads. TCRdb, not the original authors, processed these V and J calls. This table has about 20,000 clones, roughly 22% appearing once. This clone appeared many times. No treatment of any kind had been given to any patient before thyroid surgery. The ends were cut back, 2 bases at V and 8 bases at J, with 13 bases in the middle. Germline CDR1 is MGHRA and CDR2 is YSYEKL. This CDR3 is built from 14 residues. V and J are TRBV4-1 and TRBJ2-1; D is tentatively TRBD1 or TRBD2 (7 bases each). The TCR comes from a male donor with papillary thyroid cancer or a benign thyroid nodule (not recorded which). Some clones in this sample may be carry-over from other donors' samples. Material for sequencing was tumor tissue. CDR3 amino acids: CASSQLQGRDEQFF. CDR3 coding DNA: TGCGCCAGCAGCCAATTACAGGGGAGGGATGAGCAGTTCTTC.